These 17 T cell receptor beta chains originate from one sample sequenced in a study of blood T cell repertoires in COVID-19 (dated by TCRdb to 2020 to 2022). To prepare the library, the immunoSEQ multiplex PCR assay was applied. TCRdb obtained this table from immuneACCESS and retained in-frame rearrangements with V and J assigned. These tables miss some clones; where compared with another copy, unresolved V genes account for less than half of the shortfall, and the remainder is unexplained. This sample lists around 68,000 clones; 80% to 85% were detected once. 9.2% of the sample comes from the top ten. Sequencing input: peripheral blood. The source of these receptors is a human donor in a cohort sampled during active COVID-19.

The gene calls are TRBV5-6 and TRBJ2-1; 7 bases are shared with TRBD2. The length of the CDR3 is 13 residues. Per the germline V gene, CDR1 is SGHDT and CDR2 is YYEEEE. Germline trimming cut 3 bases from V and 13 bases from J; bases unmatched to any gene: 10. CDR3 in amino acids: CASSYNVGDYQFF. Written as DNA, the CDR3 is TGTGCCAGCAGCTATAACGTGGGGGACTACCAGTTCTTC.

The chain recombines TRBV5-4 with TRBJ2-3, with a tentative D call TRBD2 (5 bases). The CDR3 totals 17 residues. Germline lookup yields CDR1 SGHNT and CDR2 YYREEE (reference sequence). Trimming took 0 bases from V and 3 from J, leaving 17 bases between them. Here the CDR3 reads CASSLGSGGSRTDTQYF. CDR3 coding DNA: TGTGCCAGCAGCTTGGGTTCCGGAGGTTCAAGGACAGATACGCAGTATTTT. Full variable domain (rest looked up from reference TRBV5-4 and TRBJ2-3): ETGVTQSPTHLIKTRGQQVTLRCSSQSGHNTVSWYQQALGQGPQFIFQYYREEENGRGNFPPRFSGLQFPNYSSELNVNALELDDSALYLCASSLGSGGSRTDTQYFGPGTRLTVL.

J is TRBJ2-3 and V is TRBV7-9; weak D call: TRBD2 (6 bases). Germline CDR1 and CDR2: SEHNR and FQNEAQ (reference sequence). This CDR3 spans 15 amino acids. With 5 bases removed from V and 6 bases from J, the gap between germline ends came to 18 bases. CDR3 nucleotide sequence: TGTGCCAGCAGCCGTGGGGCGGGGCCCTTGGATACGCAGTATTTT. This encodes CASSRGAGPLDTQYF.

The rearrangement uses TRBV6-2 or TRBV6-3 and TRBJ2-3; tentative D call: TRBD1 (6 bases). Germline V CDR1 and CDR2: MNHEY, SVGEGT. This CDR3 comprises 17 residues. V was clipped by 5 bases and J by 2 bases, with 20 bases between them. The CDR3 DNA follows: TGTGCCAGCAGTACCCTGCACAGGGACCTCCTCACAGATACGCAGTATTTT. The encoded protein is CASSTLHRDLLTDTQYF.

The rearrangement joins TRBV2 to TRBJ2-5, with D possibly TRBD1 on 5 matching bases. The CDR3 sequence is 13 residues long. Per germline, CDR1 SNHLY and CDR2 FYNNEI. Trimming took off 8 bases at V and 4 bases at J, with 14 bases between the two ends. The CDR3 DNA is TGTGCCAGCGTGACAGTTCCAGGAGAGACCCAGTACTTC. Translating gives CASVTVPGETQYF.

This clone was counted once. This chain connects TRBV28 to TRBJ2-7; 11 bases are shared with TRBD1. The CDR3 spans 16 residues. V was clipped by 4 bases and J by 8 bases; unmatched bases: 13. Per the germline V gene, CDR1 is MDHEN and CDR2 is SYDVKM. CDR3 in DNA: TGTGCCAGCAGTTCCCCTACCCGGGACAGGGGGTACAAGCAGTACTTC. Translating it yields CASSSPTRDRGYKQYF.

The V call is TRBV13, the J call TRBJ2-5, with TRBD1 identical over 11 bases. CDR3 size: 16 residues. The V gene end was trimmed by 5 bases and the J gene end by 5 bases; junction bases not matched to a gene: 10. The germline CDR1 and CDR2 sequences are PRHDT and FYEKMQ (reference sequence). The CDR3 DNA is TGTGCCAGCAGCCCCAGGACAGGGGGCGGTCGGGAGACCCAGTACTTC. Amino acid sequence: CASSPRTGGGRETQYF.

This clone was counted a single time. V is TRBV7-3 and J is TRBJ2-1; perhaps TRBD1 as D (6 bases). The CDR3 has 13 amino acids. The germline CDR1 and CDR2 sequences are SGHTA and FQGTGA. Trimming stripped 2 bases from V and 10 bases from J, with 12 bases between. The CDR3 loop reads CASSLLQGSEQFF. The CDR3 bases are TGTGCCAGCAGCTTACTTCAGGGGAGCGAGCAGTTCTTC.

In this sample, this clone turned up a few times. V is TRBV28 and J is TRBJ2-7; unclear D gene. CDR3 length: 13 residues. Germline V lookup: CDR1 MDHEN, CDR2 SYDVKM. The germline V and J ends were trimmed by 6 bases and 3 bases, with 12 bases remaining between them. The CDR3 sequence is CASSIKRDYEQYF. The CDR3 DNA is TGTGCCAGCAGCATTAAGAGAGACTACGAGCAGTACTTC.

The V and J genes are TRBV29-1 and TRBJ1-1, with a possible D match to TRBD1 (5 bases). Germline V lookup: CDR1 SQVTM, CDR2 ANQGSEA. V lost 6 bases and J 1 base, leaving 18 bases between the germline ends. The CDR3 extends over 15 amino acids. Here the CDR3 DNA reads TGCAGCGTCACGAAAACCAGGGTCAGGAACACTGAAGCTTTCTTT. Translated, it gives CSVTKTRVRNTEAFF.

The chain has TRBV7-3 and TRBJ2-3; D is undetermined. Germline V gene lookup returns CDR1 SGHTA and CDR2 FQGTGA. The CDR3 loop spans 13 amino acids. Trimming stripped 4 bases from V and 2 bases from J, with 7 bases between. CDR3 sequence reads: CASSSLATDTQYF. The CDR3 region has the DNA TGTGCCAGCAGCTCCCTGGCCACAGATACGCAGTATTTT.

The gene calls are TRBV5-1 and TRBJ2-1, with TRBD1 identical over 12 bases. After removal of 4 bases from V and 8 bases from J, the junction contained 13 bases not matched to a gene. The CDR3 runs 17 residues. CDR1 and CDR2 (germline): SGHRS, YFSETQ. The CDR3 sequence is CASSHGTGGSFIDEQFF. The DNA of the CDR3 is TGCGCCAGCAGCCACGGGACAGGGGGCTCCTTTATTGATGAGCAGTTCTTC.

The chain is built from TRBV7-8 and TRBJ2-1; 10 positions agree with TRBD2. From germline, CDR1 is SGHVS and CDR2 FQNEAQ. The CDR3 runs 14 residues. V shed 2 bases and J 5 bases; nucleotides not matched to a gene: 0. CDR3 DNA sequence: TGTGCCAGCAGCTTACTAGCGGGGGACAATGAGCAGTTCTTC. Its protein product is CASSLLAGDNEQFF.

The V and J genes are TRBV4-1 and TRBJ1-1; a possible D gene is TRBD1 (6 bases). CDR3 length equals 16 residues. Germline V gives CDR1 MGHRA, CDR2 YSYEKL. The germline V and J ends were trimmed by 4 bases and 1 base, with 16 bases remaining between them. CDR3 nucleotides: TGCGCCAGCAGCCTCTACACCTTACAGGGGAACACTGAAGCTTTCTTT. Its protein product is CASSLYTLQGNTEAFF.

The chain joins TRBV7-9 to TRBJ2-3; a possible D gene is TRBD1 (7 bases). The CDR3 is 15 amino acids. CDR1 and CDR2 from the germline V gene are SEHNR and FQNEAQ (reference sequence). V lost 2 bases and J 3 bases, leaving 12 bases between the germline ends. The CDR3 here is CASSLMAGGTDTQYF. The DNA for the CDR3 is TGTGCCAGCAGCTTAATGGCAGGGGGGACAGATACGCAGTATTTT. The full variable domain, completed using reference TRBV7-9 and TRBJ2-3, is DTGVSQNPRHKITKRGQNVTFRCDPISEHNRLYWYRQTLGQGPEFLTYFQNEAQLEKSRLLSDRFSAERPKGSFSTLEIQRTEQGDSAMYLCASSLMAGGTDTQYFGPGTRLTVL.

This clone appeared once. This chain links TRBV5-1 with TRBJ1-4; 9 bases line up with TRBD1. This CDR3 spans 17 amino acids. The trim removed 2 bases at V and 7 bases at J, leaving 12 bases unmatched. The V gene's germline CDR1 is SGHRS and CDR2 YFSETQ. CDR3 coding DNA: TGCGCCAGCAGCTTTCTACCGGTGGGACAGGGTGGTGAAAAACTGTTTTTT. Translation: CASSFLPVGQGGEKLFF.

This chain uses TRBV30 with TRBJ2-1; 11 nucleotides align to TRBD2. CDR1 GTSNPN and CDR2 SVGIG come from the germline V gene (reference sequence). Trimming took 2 bases from V and 5 from J; bases not matched to a gene: 11. The length of the CDR3 is 17 residues. The CDR3 DNA follows: TGTGCCTGGAGTTTTTTCCTAGCGGGAGGACTCCACAATGAGCAGTTCTTC. Encoded protein: CAWSFFLAGGLHNEQFF.